Detailed here is one T cell receptor (beta chain). The ends lost 5 bases at V and 5 bases at J; junction bases unmatched: 8. The germline V gene has CDR1 SGHAT and CDR2 FQNNGV. CDR3 length equals 15 residues. The sample originates from a study of blood T cell repertoires in COVID-19. As for the study in general: COVID-19 samples, acute and convalescent, were from the United States, Italy and Spain.

Sequencing was performed with immunoSEQ multiplex PCR; in TCRdb, only in-frame clones are kept and a portion is missing. The profile shows around 80,000 clones, 80% of them singletons. The receptor was isolated from an older woman with acute or convalescent COVID-19. Specimen: peripheral blood. The J gene is TRBJ2-1, the V gene TRBV11-2, with 8 bases lining up with TRBD1. The CDR3 sequence is CASSKTGVADNEQFF. The CDR3 DNA is TGTGCCAGCAGCAAGACAGGGGTTGCGGACAATGAGCAGTTCTTC.